There are many counts of the clone carrying this T cell receptor beta chain. No antigen is known for it. From the RT-PCR reads, TCRdb called clonotypes with MiXCR, one entry per CDR3 protein. The data show around 530,000 distinct CDR3 sequences, with about an eighth seen just once and roughly 10% held by the top ten. These data belong to a study of response to subunit inactivated influenza vaccine. Study results and limitations: It was suggested by the authors that few new T cells are recruited by each seasonal influenza vaccination.

Germline assignment: CDR1 SQVTM and CDR2 ANQGSEA. The ends were cut back, 4 bases at V and 4 bases at J, with 10 bases in the middle. The CDR3 totals 12 residues. Specimen: PBMCs from blood, collected on the day of vaccination. The genes are TRBV29-1 and TRBJ2-5, with D possibly matching TRBD2 (5 bases). This TCR came from a man aged 50 to 59 who received an inactivated influenza vaccine. CDR3 loop: CSVAGYGETQYF. The DNA of the CDR3 is TGCAGCGTTGCGGGGTACGGAGAGACCCAGTACTTC.